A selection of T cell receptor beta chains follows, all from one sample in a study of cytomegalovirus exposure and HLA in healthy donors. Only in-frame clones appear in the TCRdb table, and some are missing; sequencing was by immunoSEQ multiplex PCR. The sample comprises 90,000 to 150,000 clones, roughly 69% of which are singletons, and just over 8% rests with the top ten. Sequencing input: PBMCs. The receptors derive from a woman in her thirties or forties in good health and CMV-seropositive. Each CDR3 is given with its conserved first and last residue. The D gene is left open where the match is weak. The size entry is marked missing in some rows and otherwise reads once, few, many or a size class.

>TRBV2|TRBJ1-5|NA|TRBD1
CASNPGTGDQPQHF
TGTGCCAGCAACCCCGGGACAGGGGATCAGCCCCAGCATTTT
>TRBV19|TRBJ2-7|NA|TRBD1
CASSTGQVTYEQYF
TGTGCCAGTAGTACGGGACAGGTAACCTACGAGCAGTACTTC
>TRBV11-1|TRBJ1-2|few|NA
CASSLEASGTGYTF
TGTGCCAGCAGCTTAGAGGCATCGGGAACTGGCTACACCTTC
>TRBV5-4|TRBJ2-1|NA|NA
CASSSSRYEQFF
TGTGCCAGCAGCTCCTCACGGTATGAGCAGTTCTTC
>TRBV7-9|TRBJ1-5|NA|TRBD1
CASSPQGFNQPQHF
TGTGCCAGCAGCCCACAGGGGTTCAATCAGCCCCAGCATTTT
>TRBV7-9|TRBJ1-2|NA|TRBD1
CASSALTGSYGYTF
TGTGCCAGCAGCGCGCTGACAGGGAGCTATGGCTACACCTTC
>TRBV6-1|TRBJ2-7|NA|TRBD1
CASSEYRGSRREQYF
TGTGCCAGCAGTGAGTACAGGGGGAGCCGAAGAGAGCAGTACTTC
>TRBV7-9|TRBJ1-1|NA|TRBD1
CASSLQGAVEEAFF
TGTGCCAGCAGCTTACAGGGGGCAGTGGAAGAAGCTTTCTTT
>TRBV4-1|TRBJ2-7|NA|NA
CASSQTVARSYEQYF
TGCGCCAGCAGCCAAACAGTGGCGCGATCTTACGAGCAGTACTTC
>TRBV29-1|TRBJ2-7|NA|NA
CSVGRAYYEQYF
TGCAGCGTTGGCAGGGCCTACTACGAGCAGTACTTC
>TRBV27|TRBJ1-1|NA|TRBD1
CASSARGDTEAFF
TGTGCCAGCAGTGCCAGGGGGGACACTGAAGCTTTCTTT
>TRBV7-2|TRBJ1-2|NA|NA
CASSLRGGDGPGGGYTF
TGTGCCAGCAGCTTAAGGGGGGGTGACGGGCCCGGCGGGGGCTACACCTTC
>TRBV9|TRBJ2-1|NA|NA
CASSPQGPTNLEQFF
TGTGCCAGCAGCCCACAGGGTCCCACTAATTTAGAGCAGTTCTTC
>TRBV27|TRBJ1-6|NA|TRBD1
CASTIQGAGSPLHF
TGTGCCAGCACCATACAGGGGGCAGGATCACCCCTCCACTTT
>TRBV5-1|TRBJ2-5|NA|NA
CASSLELRKETQYF
TGCGCCAGCAGCTTGGAACTGCGGAAAGAGACCCAGTACTTC
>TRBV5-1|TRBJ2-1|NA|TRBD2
CASISVAGGGNEQFF
TGCGCCAGCATATCCGTTGCGGGGGGCGGCAATGAGCAGTTCTTC
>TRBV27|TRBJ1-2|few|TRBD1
CASSFAIQGGRGYTF
TGTGCCAGCAGTTTCGCGATCCAGGGGGGACGTGGCTACACCTTC
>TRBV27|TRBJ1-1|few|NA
CASSLKGGFTEAFF
TGTGCCAGCAGTTTAAAGGGAGGGTTCACTGAAGCTTTCTTT
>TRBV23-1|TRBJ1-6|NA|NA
CASGGGGEGSPLHF
TGCGCCAGCGGGGGAGGGGGAGAGGGTTCACCCCTCCACTTT
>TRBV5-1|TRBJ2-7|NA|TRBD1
CASSEDTGGDEQYF
TGCGCCAGCAGCGAGGACACAGGGGGCGACGAGCAGTACTTC
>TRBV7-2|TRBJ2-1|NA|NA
CASSLTPGAYNEQFF
TGTGCCAGCAGCTTAACCCCCGGGGCCTACAATGAGCAGTTCTTC
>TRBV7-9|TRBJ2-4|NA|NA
CASSQDAGKYF
TGTGCCAGCAGCCAAGACGCGGGGAAGTACTTC
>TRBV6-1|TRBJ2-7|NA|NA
CASSELGGKAYEQYF
TGTGCCAGCAGTGAACTTGGAGGGAAGGCCTACGAGCAGTACTTC
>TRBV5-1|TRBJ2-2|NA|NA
CASSSVLNTGELFF
TGCGCCAGCAGCTCGGTACTGAACACCGGGGAGCTGTTTTTT
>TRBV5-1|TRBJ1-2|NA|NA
CASRSLDFYGYTF
TGCGCCAGCAGGTCTTTGGACTTCTATGGCTACACCTTC
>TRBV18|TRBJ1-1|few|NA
CASSPNTVNMNTEAFF
TGTGCCAGCTCACCCAACACCGTCAACATGAACACTGAAGCTTTCTTT
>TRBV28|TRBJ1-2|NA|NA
CASSLVTFEGYTF
TGTGCCAGCAGTTTAGTCACGTTCGAGGGCTACACCTTC
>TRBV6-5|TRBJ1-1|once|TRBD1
CASNLQGASEAFF
TGTGCCAGCAATCTACAGGGGGCAAGTGAAGCTTTCTTT
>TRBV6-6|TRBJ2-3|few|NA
CASSPASRTDTQYF
TGTGCCAGCAGCCCCGCGTCGCGCACAGATACGCAGTATTTT
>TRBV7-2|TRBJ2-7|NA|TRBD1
CASSSRTGDYEQYF
TGTGCCAGCAGCTCGAGGACAGGGGACTACGAGCAGTACTTC
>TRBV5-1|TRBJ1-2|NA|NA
CASSLDRGSGGYTF
TGCGCCAGCAGCTTGGATCGGGGGTCGGGCGGCTACACCTTC